This TCR beta chain was captured by sequencing in a study of beta chain features in type 1 diabetes. For the study at large: No age, gender or cell yield differences were seen between patients and healthy donors.

Heparinised blood was drawn once per donor, averaging about 116 mL. The sequenced template was cDNA made from the entire isolated RNA. This table comes from immunoSEQ multiplex PCR, and its TCRdb copy is limited to in-frame clones, with some not included. The table records under 20,000 clones, 50% of them present only once. The sequence came from a man aged 18-30 years in good health. The sequencing sample was made of stem cell memory CD4+ T cells from blood.

In nucleotides, the CDR3 is TGTGCCAGTAGTGTCACAGTAAACACTGAAGCTTTCTTT. It yields the protein CASSVTVNTEAFF. This sequence joins TRBV19 and TRBJ1-1; no reliable D call. The CDR3 consists of 13 residues. V was pared by 5 bases and J by 2 bases, with 9 bases between. Germline assignment: CDR1 LNHDA and CDR2 SQIVND (reference sequence).